The 31 T cell receptor beta chains listed next were all sequenced from one sample in a study of glioma-infiltrating T cells after dendritic cell vaccination. Clones were sequenced by immunoSEQ multiplex PCR, and TCRdb holds only the in-frame ones, with some missing. The sample records about 82,000 clones, 70% to 90% being singletons. The sample consisted of blood, taken before dendritic cell vaccination. Receptors originate from a human donor with glioblastoma.

V is TRBV15 and J is TRBJ1-2; no clear D gene. Looked up from germline, CDR1 is LNHNV and CDR2 is YYDKDF (reference sequence). The CDR3 is 16 residues long. Trimming shortened V by 5 bases and J by 0 bases, and 16 bases separated the two germline ends. The CDR3 DNA sequence: TGTGCCACCAGCCCCCGAGCGGGGTTAACTAACTATGGCTACACCTTC. Translated, it gives CATSPRAGLTNYGYTF. Drawing the rest from reference TRBV15 and TRBJ1-2, the complete variable domain is DAMVIQNPRYQVTQFGKPVTLSCSQTLNHNVMYWYQQKSSQAPKLLFHYYDKDFNNEADTPDNFQSRRPNTSFCFLDIRSPGLGDTAMYLCATSPRAGLTNYGYTFGSGTRLTVV.

The chain links TRBV19 to TRBJ1-2, with D possibly TRBD1 on 5 matching bases. This CDR3 region has 13 residues. Trimming cost V 1 base and J 10 bases, with 13 bases left between them. Looked up from germline, CDR1 is LNHDA and CDR2 is SQIVND (reference sequence). CDR3 sequence: CASSIGGGTHYTF. CDR3 in DNA: TGTGCCAGTAGTATAGGCGGGGGAACCCACTACACCTTC. The variable domain in full, completed from reference TRBV19 and TRBJ1-2, reads DGGITQSPKYLFRKEGQNVTLSCEQNLNHDAMYWYRQDPGQGLRLIYYSQIVNDFQKGDIAEGYSVSREKKESFPLTVTSAQKNPTAFYLCASSIGGGTHYTFGSGTRLTVV.

The chain recombines TRBV9 with TRBJ2-7, with TRBD1 as a possible D gene (6 bases). CDR1 is SGDLS, CDR2 YYNGEE, per germline. This CDR3 spans 14 amino acids. V shed 0 bases and J shed 6 bases, with 13 bases lying between them. CDR3 region: CASSVEQGSFEQYF. The CDR3 DNA reads as TGTGCCAGCAGCGTAGAACAGGGTAGTTTCGAGCAGTACTTC.

The chain links TRBV7-9 to TRBJ2-7; 10 bases are shared with TRBD1. Germline loops: CDR1 SEHNR, CDR2 FQNEAQ (reference sequence). After removal of 3 bases from V and 0 bases from J, the junction contained 5 bases not matched to a gene. CDR3 length equals 16 residues. This chain's CDR3 is CASSLEGQGSSYEQYF. The CDR3 region has the DNA TGTGCCAGCAGCTTGGAGGGACAGGGGAGCTCCTACGAGCAGTACTTC.

The rearrangement uses TRBV30 and TRBJ2-3; D remains unclear. Germline V gene lookup returns CDR1 GTSNPN and CDR2 SVGIG (reference sequence). The CDR3 has 13 residues. V lost 0 bases and J 7 bases, leaving 11 bases between the germline ends. The CDR3 sequence is CAWSVSSGYTQYF. CDR3 bases: TGTGCCTGGAGTGTAAGTTCGGGTTATACGCAGTATTTT.

The V gene is TRBV7-3, the J gene TRBJ2-3; 7 bases align to TRBD1. This CDR3 spans 17 amino acids. The germline V gene has CDR1 SGHTA and CDR2 FQGTGA. V was clipped by 3 bases and J by 1 base; unmatched bases: 10. The CDR3 here is CASSLRQGRIGTDTQYF. The CDR3 DNA reads TGTGCCAGCAGCTTGCGACAGGGCCGAATTGGCACAGATACGCAGTATTTT.

The chain employs TRBV9 and TRBJ2-1; TRBD2 matches 7 bases. Looked up from germline, CDR1 is SGDLS and CDR2 is YYNGEE. The CDR3 runs 15 residues. V lost 4 bases, J lost 10 bases, and 14 bases stayed unmatched. In DNA, the CDR3 is TGTGCCAGCAGCCCCTCCCCTAGCGGTCCGGGGGAGCAGTTCTTC. Translated, it gives CASSPSPSGPGEQFF.

The V and J genes are TRBV2 and TRBJ2-7, with 7 bases that match TRBD1. The CDR3 totals 14 residues. Germline CDR1 and CDR2: SNHLY and FYNNEI. Trimming at V came to 8 bases and at J to 3 bases, leaving 10 bases not matched to a gene. The CDR3 nucleotides are TGTGCCAGCGGAAGGGGGCTTCTAGACTACGAGCAGTACTTC. Translation: CASGRGLLDYEQYF.

The chain links TRBV4-1 to TRBJ2-5, with TRBD2 matching 7 bases. The tail of the sequence fits TRBJ2-7 better, so the J call may be wrong. The germline gives CDR1 MGHRA, CDR2 YSYEKL. The CDR3 length is 14 residues. In nucleotides, the CDR3 is TGCGCCAGCAGCCCCCAAGCGGGGCAAGACGAGCAGTACTTC. Its protein is CASSPQAGQDEQYF.

The chain uses TRBV27 and TRBJ1-4, with D perhaps TRBD1 (5 bases). The CDR3 extends over 15 amino acids. Germline V gene data show CDR1 as MNHEY and CDR2 as SMNVEV (reference sequence). The V and J ends lost 6 bases and 2 bases respectively, with 13 bases between them. Here the CDR3 reads CASRETRATNEKLFF. CDR3 sequence (DNA): TGTGCCAGCAGAGAGACCAGGGCGACTAATGAAAAACTGTTTTTT.

The chain links TRBV5-4 to TRBJ2-3, with 7 bases fitting TRBD2. CDR1 and CDR2 from the germline V gene are SGHNT and YYREEE (reference sequence). The CDR3 contains 12 residues. V dropped 6 bases and J dropped 7; count of bases not matched to a gene: 5. The CDR3 sequence: CASNLAGNTQYF. The CDR3 DNA sequence: TGTGCCAGCAACTTAGCGGGCAATACGCAGTATTTT.

The chain carries TRBV2 and TRBJ2-5; 10 bases agree with TRBD2. The CDR3 is 15 residues long. After removal of 4 bases from V and 5 bases from J, the junction contained 7 bases not matched to a gene. From germline, CDR1 is SNHLY and CDR2 FYNNEI. CDR3 nucleotide sequence: TGTGCCAGCAGTGGGACTAGCGGTCCAAAGGAGACCCAGTACTTC. Translated, it gives CASSGTSGPKETQYF.

The chain has TRBV5-1 and TRBJ2-3; TRBD2 matches at 8 bases. The length of the CDR3 is 14 residues. Per the germline V gene, CDR1 is SGHRS and CDR2 is YFSETQ. V lost 4 bases, J lost 4 bases, and 5 bases stayed unmatched. CDR3 sequence: CASSPGGAADTQYF. CDR3 DNA: TGCGCCAGCAGCCCGGGGGGGGCGGCAGATACGCAGTATTTT. The variable domain in full, with the rest retrieved from reference TRBV5-1 and TRBJ2-3, is KAGVTQTPRYLIKTRGQQVTLSCSPISGHRSVSWYQQTPGQGLQFLFEYFSETQRNKGNFPGRFSGRQFSNSRSEMNVSTLELGDSALYLCASSPGGAADTQYFGPGTRLTVL.

The chain uses TRBV7-3 and TRBJ2-7; perhaps TRBD2 as D (5 bases). The germline V gene encodes CDR1 SGHTA and CDR2 FQGTGA. The CDR3 runs to 14 residues. V lost 5 bases, J lost 5 bases, and 16 bases lay in between. Here the CDR3 reads CASSHRKREDEQYF. The CDR3 DNA reads TGTGCCAGCAGCCATAGGAAGAGGGAAGACGAGCAGTACTTC.

This clone was observed once. The V gene is TRBV4-1, the J gene TRBJ1-2; the D is unclear. Trimming cost V 4 bases and J 3 bases, with 12 bases left between them. The V gene's germline CDR1 is MGHRA and CDR2 YSYEKL. There are 14 residues in the CDR3. The CDR3 here is CASSRGGVYYGYTF. CDR3 nucleotides: TGCGCCAGCAGCCGAGGAGGCGTCTACTATGGCTACACCTTC.

The chain links TRBV9 to TRBJ2-5; 7 bases fit TRBD1. V gave up 3 bases and J gave up 9 bases; unmatched junction bases: 14. CDR3 length: 15 residues. Germline-derived CDR1 and CDR2 are SGDLS and YYNGEE. The DNA of the CDR3 is TGTGCCAGCAGCGCTACACAGGGGACCGCGTCTCCCCAGTACTTC. Translating gives CASSATQGTASPQYF.

This clone was seen more than once but under ten times. Other DNA sequences from this sample encode an identical CDR3 as well. The V call is TRBV2, the J call TRBJ1-5; 8 nucleotides match TRBD1. This CDR3 spans 16 amino acids. Germline loops: CDR1 SNHLY, CDR2 FYNNEI. J was trimmed by 1 base and V by 2 bases; bases with no gene match: 4. DNA for the CDR3: TGTGCCAGCAGTGAAAGGCAGGGGGCGAGCAATCAGCCCCAGCATTTT. This gives the protein CASSERQGASNQPQHF.

This chain connects TRBV27 to TRBJ1-1, with 9 bases fitting TRBD1. The V segment lost 5 bases and the J segment 3 bases; nucleotides outside the gene matches: 10. Germline CDR1 MNHEY, CDR2 SMNVEV (reference sequence). The CDR3 is 16 amino acids. This CDR3 is CASSQLQGARYTEAFF. The DNA of the CDR3 is TGTGCCAGCAGTCAACTACAGGGGGCGCGGTACACTGAAGCTTTCTTT.

The J gene is TRBJ1-1, the V gene TRBV6-5; no clear D gene. The V end was cut by 6 bases, the J end by 4 bases, with 15 bases between. Germline assignment: CDR1 MNHEY and CDR2 SVGAGI. This CDR3 has 14 amino acids. CDR3 nucleotides: TGTGCCAGCAGCCCCGGAGGAGAGGGCACTGAAGCTTTCTTT. Translated, it gives CASSPGGEGTEAFF.

CDR3 coding DNA: TGTGCCAGCACAGGGGGGCCAGGGGCCAAAAACATTCAGTACTTC. It translates to CASTGGPGAKNIQYF. The chain carries TRBV19 and TRBJ2-4; the match to TRBD1 covers 8 bases. CDR3 length: 15 residues. CDR1 is LNHDA, CDR2 SQIVND, per germline (reference sequence). Germline trimming cut 9 bases from V and 1 base from J; bases unmatched to any gene: 8.

The V and J genes are TRBV6-6 and TRBJ1-2; TRBD1 matches at 12 bases. Germline trimming cut 6 bases from V and 3 bases from J; bases unmatched to any gene: 5. The CDR3 has 15 amino acids. CDR1 and CDR2 (germline): MNHNY, SVGAGI (reference sequence). The CDR3 loop reads CASSVRDRGHYGYTF. Here the CDR3 DNA reads TGTGCCAGCAGCGTACGGGACAGGGGGCACTATGGCTACACCTTC.

The chain joins TRBV7-9 to TRBJ2-3, with 12 bases aligning to TRBD2. Germline V gene data show CDR1 as SEHNR and CDR2 as FQNEAQ (reference sequence). V gave up 4 bases and J gave up 4 bases; unmatched junction bases: 6. The CDR3 covers 16 residues. The CDR3 DNA is TGTGCCAGCAGCTCCCCGACTAGCGGGAGCTCAGATACGCAGTATTTT. This encodes CASSSPTSGSSDTQYF. Using reference TRBV7-9 and TRBJ2-3 for the parts outside the CDR3, the full variable domain is DTGVSQNPRHKITKRGQNVTFRCDPISEHNRLYWYRQTLGQGPEFLTYFQNEAQLEKSRLLSDRFSAERPKGSFSTLEIQRTEQGDSAMYLCASSSPTSGSSDTQYFGPGTRLTVL.

The chain recombines TRBV19 with TRBJ1-6, with TRBD1 matching 8 bases. The CDR3 consists of 15 residues. V was clipped by 5 bases and J by 7 bases; unmatched bases: 7. The germline gives CDR1 LNHDA, CDR2 SQIVND (reference sequence). The CDR3 DNA follows: TGTGCCAGTAGTTTGGACAGGGTGGCAAATTCACCCCTCCACTTT. Protein sequence: CASSLDRVANSPLHF.

The V and J genes are TRBV25-1 and TRBJ2-4, with D possibly TRBD2 on 7 matching bases. Germline V gene lookup returns CDR1 MGHDK and CDR2 SYGVNS. The CDR3 is 17 amino acids. The V end lost 10 bases, the J end lost 2 bases, and 24 bases lay between the germline ends. The CDR3 nucleotides read TGTGCCATTCCTCTTGGGGGGGGGCGAATTCCCAAAAACATTCAGTACTTC. It is translated as CAIPLGGGRIPKNIQYF.

This chain uses TRBV2 with TRBJ2-7; 11 positions match TRBD2. The CDR3 has 14 amino acids. The germline gives CDR1 SNHLY, CDR2 FYNNEI. The trim removed 4 bases at V and 5 bases at J, leaving 4 bases unmatched. CDR3 sequence reads: CASSALAGENEQYF. The CDR3 bases are TGTGCCAGCAGTGCACTAGCGGGGGAGAACGAGCAGTACTTC.

This rearrangement joins TRBV28 to TRBJ1-5; D unresolved. Germline V gene lookup returns CDR1 MDHEN and CDR2 SYDVKM. The CDR3 contains 15 residues. V was pared by 3 bases and J by 2 bases, with 11 bases between. The DNA for the CDR3 is TGTGCCAGCAGTTTCATGCTGGGAGGCAATCAGCCCCAGCATTTT. Amino acids: CASSFMLGGNQPQHF.

This chain uses TRBV2 with TRBJ1-4; possible D gene TRBD1, 6 bases. The CDR3 sequence is 15 residues long. V gave up 6 bases and J gave up 7 bases, with 18 bases separating them. Germline lookup yields CDR1 SNHLY and CDR2 FYNNEI. The CDR3 loop reads CASRKWAGGLEKLFF. CDR3 DNA sequence: TGTGCCAGCAGGAAGTGGGCGGGGGGGCTTGAAAAACTGTTTTTT.

The V call is TRBV5-1, the J call TRBJ2-5, with 8 positions matching TRBD1. CDR1 and CDR2 from the germline V gene are SGHRS and YFSETQ. The junction had 8 bases not matched to a gene; V was cut back by 0 bases and J by 13 bases. This CDR3 has 13 amino acids. Here the CDR3 DNA reads TGCGCCAGCAGCTTGGAAGGTTCTGGACAGGGGTACTTC. This translates into CASSLEGSGQGYF.

The genes are TRBV10-3 and TRBJ2-7, with a tentative D call TRBD1 (5 bases). Germline loops: CDR1 ENHRY, CDR2 SYGVKD. This CDR3 is built from 12 residues. Trimming pared 6 bases from V and 6 bases from J, leaving 12 bases between. The CDR3 reads CAIRGQLSEQYF. CDR3 nucleotides: TGTGCCATCAGGGGGCAGCTCTCCGAGCAGTACTTC.

A single count supports this clone. This chain connects TRBV29-1 to TRBJ2-1; 12 bases map to TRBD2. CDR1 is SQVTM and CDR2 is ANQGSEA in the germline V gene. This CDR3 comprises 16 residues. Losses at the gene ends were 3 bases for V and 6 bases for J; bases not matched to a gene: 9. The CDR3: CSVDYGLAGNGNEQFF. The CDR3, as DNA: TGCAGCGTTGATTACGGACTAGCGGGAAACGGCAATGAGCAGTTCTTC.

This chain connects TRBV28 to TRBJ2-7; no firm D call. With 3 bases removed from V and 2 bases from J, the gap between germline ends came to 8 bases. Germline CDR1 MDHEN, CDR2 SYDVKM. The CDR3 sequence is 13 residues long. The chain's CDR3 is CASSLPLTYEQYF. CDR3 sequence (DNA): TGTGCCAGCAGTTTGCCCCTAACCTACGAGCAGTACTTC.